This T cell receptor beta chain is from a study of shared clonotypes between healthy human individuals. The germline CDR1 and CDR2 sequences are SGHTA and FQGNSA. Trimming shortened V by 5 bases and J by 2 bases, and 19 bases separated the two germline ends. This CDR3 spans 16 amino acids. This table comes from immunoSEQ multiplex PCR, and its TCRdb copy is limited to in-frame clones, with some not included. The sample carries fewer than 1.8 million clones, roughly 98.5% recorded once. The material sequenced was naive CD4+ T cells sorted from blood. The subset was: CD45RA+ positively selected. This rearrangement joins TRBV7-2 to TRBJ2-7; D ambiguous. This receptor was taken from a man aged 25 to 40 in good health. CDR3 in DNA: TGTGCCAGCAGCGACCGCGCAATCCAAGCCGCCTACGAGCAGTACTTC. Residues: CASSDRAIQAAYEQYF.